The T cell receptor beta chain under discussion was sequenced for a study of blood T cells in healthy people across ages. CDR3 length equals 15 residues. Germline CDR1 reads MGHRA; CDR2 reads YSYEKL. For the second PCR, which ran for about 6 to 11 cycles, a sample-barcoded 5' primer and a J-beta primer mix were used. Sequencing yielded, for each sample, at least 3 million paired-end reads carrying CDR3. TCRdb independently ran MiXCR on the 5' RACE reads; one entry per CDR3 protein. The sample shows hundreds of thousands of distinct CDR3 sequences, around half of them seen only once. The TCR originated in a man older than 75 in good health. The V gene is TRBV4-1, the J gene TRBJ2-7; a possible D gene is TRBD2 (5 bases). The better agreement between TRBJ2-5 and the DNA end casts doubt on the J call. The source material was blood. The CDR3 DNA reads as TGCGCCAGCAGCCAAGATGAGGGAGTCTTGGAGACCCAGTACTTC. Translation: CASSQDEGVLETQYF.